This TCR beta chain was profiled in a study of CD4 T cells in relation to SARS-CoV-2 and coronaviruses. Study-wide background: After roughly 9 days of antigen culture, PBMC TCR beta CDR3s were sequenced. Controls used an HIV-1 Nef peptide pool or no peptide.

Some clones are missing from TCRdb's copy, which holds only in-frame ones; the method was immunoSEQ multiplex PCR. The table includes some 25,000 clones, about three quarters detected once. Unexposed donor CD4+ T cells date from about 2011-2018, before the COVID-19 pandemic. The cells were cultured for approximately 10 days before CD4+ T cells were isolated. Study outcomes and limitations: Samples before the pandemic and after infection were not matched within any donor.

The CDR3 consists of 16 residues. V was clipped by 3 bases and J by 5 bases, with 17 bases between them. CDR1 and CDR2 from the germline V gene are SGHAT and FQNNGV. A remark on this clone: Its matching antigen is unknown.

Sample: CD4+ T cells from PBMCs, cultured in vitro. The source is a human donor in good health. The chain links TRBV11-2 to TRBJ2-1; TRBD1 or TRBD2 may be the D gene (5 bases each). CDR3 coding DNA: TGTGCCAGCAGCTTTCTCGCCGGGACGAGCAACAATGAGCAGTTCTTC. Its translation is CASSFLAGTSNNEQFF.